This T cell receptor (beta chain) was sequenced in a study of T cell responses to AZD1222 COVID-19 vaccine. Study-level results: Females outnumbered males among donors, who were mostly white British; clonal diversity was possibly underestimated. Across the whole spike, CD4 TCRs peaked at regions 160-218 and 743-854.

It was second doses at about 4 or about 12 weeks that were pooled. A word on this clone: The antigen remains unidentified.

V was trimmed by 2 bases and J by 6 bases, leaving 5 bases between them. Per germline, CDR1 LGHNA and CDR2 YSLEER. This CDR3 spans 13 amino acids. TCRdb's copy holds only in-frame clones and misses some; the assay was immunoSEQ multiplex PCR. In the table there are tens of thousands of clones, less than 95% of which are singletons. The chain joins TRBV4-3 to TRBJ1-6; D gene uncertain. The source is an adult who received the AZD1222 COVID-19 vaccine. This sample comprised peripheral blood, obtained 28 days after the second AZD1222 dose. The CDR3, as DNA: TGCGCCAGCAGCCAAACCGGTAATTCACCCCTCCACTTT. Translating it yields CASSQTGNSPLHF.